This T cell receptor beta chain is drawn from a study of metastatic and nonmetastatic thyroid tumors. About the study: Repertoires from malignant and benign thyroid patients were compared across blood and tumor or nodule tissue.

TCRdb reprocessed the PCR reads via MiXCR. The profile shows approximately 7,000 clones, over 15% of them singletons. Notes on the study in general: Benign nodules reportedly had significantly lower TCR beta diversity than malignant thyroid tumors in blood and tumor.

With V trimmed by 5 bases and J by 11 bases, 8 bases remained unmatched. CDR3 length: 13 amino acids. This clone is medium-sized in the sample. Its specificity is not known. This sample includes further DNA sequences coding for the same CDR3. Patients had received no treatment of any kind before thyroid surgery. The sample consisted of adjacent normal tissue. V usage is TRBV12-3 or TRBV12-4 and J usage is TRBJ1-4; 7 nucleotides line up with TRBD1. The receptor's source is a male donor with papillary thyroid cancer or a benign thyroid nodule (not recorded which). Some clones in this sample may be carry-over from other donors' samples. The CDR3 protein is CASSGTAPGKLFF. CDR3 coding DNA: TGTGCCAGCAGTGGGACAGCCCCGGGGAAACTGTTTTTT.